This entry is about one T cell receptor (beta chain). Its antigen is still unknown. One end of the junction fails to match germline, which may point to a read error. This record comes from a study of T-cell reconstitution after alpha-beta-depleted transplantation in children (TCRdb year 2016). About the investigation overall: The study quantitatively tracked T-cell immune reconstitution after TCRalphabeta/CD19-depleted allogeneic hematopoietic cell transplantation in children using TCR repertoire profiling. Study-wide findings and limitations: About two months after transplant, the apparently early recovery of alphabetaT-cell counts reportedly depended on just several hundred clones that had expanded rapidly and came from non-depleted graft cells. The high TCRbeta diversity at day 60 in some patients was ascribed to recipient T cells and intrathymic progenitors that had survived conditioning. Hyperexpanded clone frequencies declined over subsequent months; after one year, T-cell counts and TCRbeta diversity were mostly attributed to newly produced T cells.

The germline V gene (reference sequence) provides CDR1 DFQATT and CDR2 SNEGSKA. The CDR3 sequence holds 17 residues, the cysteine and phenylalanine included. Only the CDR3 portion is preserved as DNA: 51 bases, with reading frame beginning at the first base. The treatment or condition label of this sample denotes: allogeneic hematopoietic cell transplantation with graft depleted of TCRalphabeta T cells and CD19 B cells. The transplant recipients were children given TCRalphabeta/CD19-depleted allogeneic hematopoietic cell grafts. The library was made by PCR. The sequencing machine was an Illumina HiSeq 2500. TCR library preparation used molecular barcoding, with unique molecular identifiers applied to normalize quantification of the TCRbeta repertoire. In TCRdb, the public reads were trimmed at Q25 with fastp and aligned with MiXCR, with productive beta chains retained. Rows matching on CDR3 protein sequence are summarized as one entry with the most common DNA and genes. This sample comprises 150,000 to 250,000 distinct CDR3 sequences, approximately 6.8% of them detected only once. Roughly 4.8% of the sample comes from the top ten.

The receptor was isolated from a girl less than two years old with combined immunodeficiency, due to receive a stem cell transplant. The V gene is TRBV20-1 and the J gene is TRBJ2-1, and 7 junction bases match TRBD2. The sample was PBMCs, taken before TCRalphabeta/CD19-depleted stem cell transplant. The DNA reads TGCAGTGCTAGAGACCTCAGGACTAGACTCTCCTGCAATGAGCAGTTCTTC. The resulting protein is CSARDLRTRLSCNEQFF.